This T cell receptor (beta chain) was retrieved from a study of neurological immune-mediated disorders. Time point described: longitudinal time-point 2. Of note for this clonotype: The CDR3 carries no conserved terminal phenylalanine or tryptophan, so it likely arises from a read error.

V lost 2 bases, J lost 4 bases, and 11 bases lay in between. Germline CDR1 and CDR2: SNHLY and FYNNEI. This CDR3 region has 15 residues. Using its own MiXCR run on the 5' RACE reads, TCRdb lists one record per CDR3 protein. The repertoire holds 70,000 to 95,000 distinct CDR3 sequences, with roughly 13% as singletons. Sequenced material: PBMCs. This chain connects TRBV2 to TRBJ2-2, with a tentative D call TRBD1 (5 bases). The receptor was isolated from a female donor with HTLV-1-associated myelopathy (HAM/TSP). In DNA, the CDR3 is TGTGCCAGCAGTGAAACTTACAGGCCCACCGGGGAGCTGTTTTTA. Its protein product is CASSETYRPTGELFL.